This TCR beta chain was profiled in a study of cytotoxic CD8 clonotypes in ibrutinib-treated CLL. TCR beta library input comprised roughly 2.2 micrograms of genomic DNA from cryopreserved PBMCs. The CDR3 totals 14 residues. The V gene end was trimmed by 3 bases and the J gene end by 5 bases; junction bases not matched to a gene: 5. From germline, CDR1 is SGHRS and CDR2 YFSETQ. This table comes from immunoSEQ multiplex PCR, and its TCRdb copy is limited to in-frame clones, with some not included. The table lists roughly 23,000 clones, over 65% of them singletons, with approximately 25% in the top ten.

The sample in question was PBMCs, obtained before ibrutinib treatment. This TCR came from a human donor with chronic lymphocytic leukemia. The chain is built from TRBV5-1 and TRBJ2-5; TRBD1 agrees at 9 bases. The CDR3 here is CASSWGTGTETQYF. In DNA, the CDR3 is TGCGCCAGCAGCTGGGGGACAGGGACGGAGACCCAGTACTTC.